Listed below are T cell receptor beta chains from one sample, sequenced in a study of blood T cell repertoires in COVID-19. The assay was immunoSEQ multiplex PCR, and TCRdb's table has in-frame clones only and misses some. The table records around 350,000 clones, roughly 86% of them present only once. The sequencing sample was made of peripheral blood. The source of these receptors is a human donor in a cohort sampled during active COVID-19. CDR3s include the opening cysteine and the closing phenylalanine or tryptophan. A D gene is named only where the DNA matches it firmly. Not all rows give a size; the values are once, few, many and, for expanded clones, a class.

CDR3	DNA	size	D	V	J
CASSLSRTGSTGELFF	TGTGCCAGCAGCTTATCCAGGACAGGGAGCACCGGGGAGCTGTTTTTT	.	TRBD1	TRBV11-3	TRBJ2-2
CASTNGRTGLNNDQPQHF	TGTGCCAGTACCAACGGTCGGACAGGGTTGAACAACGATCAGCCCCAGCATTTT	.	TRBD1	TRBV19	TRBJ1-5
CASTVSGRRETQYF	TGTGCCAGCACCGTTAGCGGGAGGCGGGAGACCCAGTACTTC	.	TRBD2	TRBV28	TRBJ2-5
CAISIASGGWNEQFF	TGTGCCATCAGTATAGCTAGCGGGGGGTGGAATGAGCAGTTCTTC	.	TRBD2	TRBV10-3	TRBJ2-1
CASSFPAGGPRYEQYF	TGTGCCAGCAGCTTTCCAGCGGGAGGGCCGAGGTACGAGCAGTACTTC	.	TRBD2	TRBV7-9	TRBJ2-7
CSVSGRAMNEQFF	TGCAGCGTAAGCGGGAGGGCCATGAATGAGCAGTTCTTC	once	TRBD2	TRBV29-1	TRBJ2-1
CASSQERQGWTEAFF	TGTGCCAGCAGCCAAGAAAGGCAGGGTTGGACTGAAGCTTTCTTT	once	.	TRBV14	TRBJ1-1
CASTSGTPGGTIYF	TGCGCCAGCACCTCCGGGACCCCGGGGGGCACCATATATTTT	.	.	TRBV5-1	TRBJ1-3
CASSLTGTGAYNSPLHF	TGTGCCAGCAGCTTAACCGGGACAGGGGCCTATAATTCACCCCTCCACTTT	.	TRBD1	TRBV7-9	TRBJ1-6
CASSYRDFYNEQFF	TGTGCCAGCAGCTACCGGGACTTTTACAATGAGCAGTTCTTC	.	.	TRBV5-6	TRBJ2-1
CASSSVLADYTDTQYF	TGTGCCAGCAGCTCGGTACTAGCGGACTACACAGATACGCAGTATTTT	.	TRBD2	TRBV14	TRBJ2-3
CASSLAGRGSHTEAFF	TGTGCCAGCAGCTTGGCGGGGAGGGGGTCCCACACTGAAGCTTTCTTT	.	.	TRBV5-4	TRBJ1-1
CASSRQDTNTEAFF	TGTGCCAGCTCACGACAGGACACGAACACTGAAGCTTTCTTT	.	.	TRBV18	TRBJ1-1
CASSDYPDRVGNQPQHF	TGTGCCAGTAGTGATTACCCAGACAGGGTTGGAAATCAGCCCCAGCATTTT	.	TRBD1	TRBV19	TRBJ1-5
CASSQDPGQGAINGYTF	TGCGCCAGCAGCCAAGACCCGGGACAGGGGGCAATTAATGGCTACACCTTC	few	TRBD1	TRBV4-1	TRBJ1-2
CASSEFNRRTGGGNTIYF	TGTGCCAGCAGTGAATTTAATAGAAGGACAGGGGGCGGAAACACCATATATTTT	.	TRBD1	TRBV2	TRBJ1-3
CASSYYRGSSYNEQFF	TGTGCCAGCAGCTACTACCGGGGGAGTTCCTACAATGAGCAGTTCTTC	.	.	TRBV11-2	TRBJ2-1
CASSSTFDRGGNQPQHF	TGTGCCAGCAGTTCAACATTCGACAGGGGGGGCAATCAGCCCCAGCATTTT	.	TRBD1	TRBV28	TRBJ1-5
CASSQPGQGTGNTIYF	TGCGCCAGCAGCCAACCGGGACAGGGGACTGGAAACACCATATATTTT	.	TRBD1	TRBV4-1	TRBJ1-3
CASEDPGTPPYEQYF	TGTGCCAGCGAAGATCCCGGGACACCCCCCTACGAGCAGTACTTC	.	.	TRBV2	TRBJ2-7
CAWRAGRETQYF	TGTGCCTGGAGGGCGGGTCGGGAGACCCAGTACTTC	.	.	TRBV30	TRBJ2-5
CAISAYGGSTSNQPQHF	TGTGCCATCAGCGCTTATGGAGGGAGCACTAGCAATCAGCCCCAGCATTTT	.	.	TRBV10-3	TRBJ1-5
CASSLERKQFF	TGCGCCAGCAGCTTGGAGCGGAAGCAGTTCTTC	.	.	TRBV5-1	TRBJ2-1
CASSLDRDGSGGYTF	TGTGCCAGCAGTTTGGACAGGGATGGGTCCGGGGGCTACACCTTC	.	TRBD1	TRBV2	TRBJ1-2
CAWSVVLRGSGGYTF	TGTGCCTGGAGTGTGGTTCTCCGAGGAAGCGGAGGCTACACCTTC	once	.	TRBV30	TRBJ1-2
CASSQETGLANSPLHF	TGCGCCAGCAGCCAAGAAACAGGGTTAGCGAATTCACCCCTCCACTTT	.	.	TRBV4-1	TRBJ1-6